These T cell receptor beta chains were read from a single sample in a study of blood T cell repertoires in COVID-19. The method was immunoSEQ multiplex PCR; TCRdb's version includes in-frame clones alone and lacks a portion of them. The sample has approximately 210,000 clones, about 88% seen once. The sample taken for sequencing was peripheral blood. These receptors all come from a middle-aged woman with acute or convalescent COVID-19. The CDR3 runs from the conserved cysteine through the conserved F or W. The D gene is left open where the match is weak. Not all rows give a size; the values are once, few, many and, for expanded clones, a class.

cdr3_aa	cdr3_nt	d_call	v_call	j_call	clone_size
CASSARWSSPLHF	TGTGCCAGCAGCGCTAGGTGGAGTTCACCCCTCCACTTT	-	TRBV11-3	TRBJ1-6	-
CASLTGAGNTIYF	TGTGCCAGTCTGACAGGGGCTGGAAACACCATATATTTT	TRBD1	TRBV19	TRBJ1-3	-
CASSLGQGGLDEQFF	TGTGCCAGCAGCTTGGGACAGGGAGGCCTCGATGAGCAGTTCTTC	-	TRBV5-8	TRBJ2-1	-
CASAGGLGTEAFF	TGTGCCAGTGCGGGAGGGCTAGGGACTGAAGCTTTCTTT	-	TRBV19	TRBJ1-1	few
CASISTLTSYNEQFF	TGTGCCAGCATCTCGACACTGACTAGTTACAATGAGCAGTTCTTC	-	TRBV6-6	TRBJ2-1	-
CASSHTGGNGYTF	TGCGCCAGCAGCCACACAGGGGGTAATGGCTACACCTTC	TRBD1	TRBV4-1	TRBJ1-2	-
CASSSGGAPYGYTF	TGTGCCAGCAGTTCAGGGGGAGCCCCTTATGGCTACACCTTC	TRBD1	TRBV2	TRBJ1-2	-
CASRARATGPSSGANVLTF	TGTGCCAGTAGAGCCCGGGCGACAGGGCCGAGCTCTGGGGCCAACGTCCTGACTTTC	TRBD1	TRBV19	TRBJ2-6	-
CSPVLVGHQETQYF	TGCAGCCCAGTACTTGTGGGGCACCAAGAGACCCAGTACTTC	-	TRBV29-1	TRBJ2-5	-
CASSLGQGRTQYF	TGTGCCAGCAGCTTAGGGCAGGGGAGGACCCAGTACTTC	-	TRBV7-2	TRBJ2-5	-
CATSDWDSDYGYTF	TGTGCCACCAGTGATTGGGACTCCGACTATGGCTACACCTTC	-	TRBV24-1	TRBJ1-2	-
CASSPRLPPGNQPQHF	TGTGCCAGCAGCCCCCGACTGCCCCCAGGCAATCAGCCCCAGCATTTT	-	TRBV5-5	TRBJ1-5	-
CASSFMGLYGYTF	TGTGCCAGTTCTTTTATGGGACTTTATGGCTACACCTTC	-	TRBV19	TRBJ1-2	-
CASSLVRGLDTEAFF	TGTGCCAGCAGCTTAGTAAGGGGGCTAGACACTGAAGCTTTCTTT	TRBD1	TRBV11-2	TRBJ1-1	-
CASRRGQGDQPQHF	TGTGCCAGTAGGCGGGGACAGGGGGACCAGCCCCAGCATTTT	TRBD1	TRBV19	TRBJ1-5	-
CASSKNSGKAFF	TGCGCCAGCAGCAAAAACTCAGGGAAAGCTTTCTTT	-	TRBV5-1	TRBJ1-1	-
CASSETGNNEQFF	TGTGCCAGCAGCGAAACAGGGAACAATGAGCAGTTCTTC	-	TRBV9	TRBJ2-1	many
CASRQGNSPLHF	TGTGCCAGCCGACAGGGCAATTCACCCCTCCACTTT	TRBD1	TRBV12-3/TRBV12-4	TRBJ1-6	-
CASGLGRGTDTQYF	TGTGCTAGTGGTCTGGGTAGGGGGACAGATACGCAGTATTTT	-	TRBV12-5	TRBJ2-3	once
CAIRTGNYGYTF	TGTGCCATAAGGACAGGGAACTATGGCTACACCTTC	TRBD1	TRBV14	TRBJ1-2	-
CASSGGGPGNTIYF	TGTGCCAGCAGCGGCGGCGGGCCTGGAAACACCATATATTTT	-	TRBV9	TRBJ1-3	-
CASSLVALQISGANVLTF	TGCGCCAGCAGCTTGGTAGCGCTCCAGATCTCTGGGGCCAACGTCCTGACTTTC	-	TRBV5-1	TRBJ2-6	-
CASSLAVNSLHGYTF	TGCGCCAGCAGCTTGGCGGTTAACTCCCTCCATGGCTACACCTTC	-	TRBV5-1	TRBJ1-2	-
CASSLWGTGYSNQPQHF	TGTGCCAGCAGTTTATGGGGGACAGGGTATAGCAATCAGCCCCAGCATTTT	TRBD1	TRBV27	TRBJ1-5	-
CASSRGETQYF	TGTGCCAGCAGCCGAGGGGAGACCCAGTACTTC	-	TRBV7-6	TRBJ2-5	-
CAIRPSDSRDYYGYTF	TGTGCCATCAGACCATCGGACTCCCGTGACTACTATGGCTACACCTTC	-	TRBV10-3	TRBJ1-2	once
CASSEGDSNSPLHF	TGTGCCAGCAGTGAAGGAGACAGTAATTCACCCCTCCACTTT	-	TRBV25-1	TRBJ1-6	-